This T cell receptor (beta chain) was profiled in a study of CD4+ T cells in melanoma. Study-level results: CD8+ T cell, macrophage and B cell function reportedly correlated with neoantigen-specific CD4+ T cells. Neoantigen-specific CD4+ T cells in melanoma reportedly had diverse differentiation states.

Profiling relied on immunoSEQ multiplex PCR, and the TCRdb table lists in-frame clones only, not all of them. Here the sample spans about 4,900 clones, approximately 64% being singletons. The CDR3 contains 13 residues. Trimming took 4 bases from V and 7 from J, leaving 14 bases between them. The germline V gene has CDR1 SGHRS and CDR2 YFSETQ. As concerns this clone: The antigen remains undetermined.

Sequencing was performed on cells from a culture (not recorded whether cultured in vitro). This chain connects TRBV5-1 to TRBJ1-2; D perhaps matches TRBD1 (5 bases). The sequence came from a human donor with melanoma. CDR3 coding DNA: TGCGCCAGCAGCCCTGGGGGGGGTCGTGGCTACACCTTC. The encoded protein is CASSPGGGRGYTF.